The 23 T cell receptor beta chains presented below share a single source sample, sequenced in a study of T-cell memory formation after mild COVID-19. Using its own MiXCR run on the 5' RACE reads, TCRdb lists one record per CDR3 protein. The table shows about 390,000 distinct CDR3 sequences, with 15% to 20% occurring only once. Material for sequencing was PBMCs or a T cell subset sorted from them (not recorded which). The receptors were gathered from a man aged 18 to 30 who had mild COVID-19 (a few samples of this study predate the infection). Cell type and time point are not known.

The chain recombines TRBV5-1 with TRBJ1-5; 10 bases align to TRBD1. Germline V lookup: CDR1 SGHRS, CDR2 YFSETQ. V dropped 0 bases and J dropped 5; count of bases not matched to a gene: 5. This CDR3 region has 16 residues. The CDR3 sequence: CASSLEPDRGYQPQHF. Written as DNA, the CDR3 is TGCGCCAGCAGCTTGGAGCCGGACAGGGGGTATCAGCCCCAGCATTTT. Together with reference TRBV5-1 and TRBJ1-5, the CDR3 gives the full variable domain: KAGVTQTPRYLIKTRGQQVTLSCSPISGHRSVSWYQQTPGQGLQFLFEYFSETQRNKGNFPGRFSGRQFSNSRSEMNVSTLELGDSALYLCASSLEPDRGYQPQHFGDGTRLSIL.

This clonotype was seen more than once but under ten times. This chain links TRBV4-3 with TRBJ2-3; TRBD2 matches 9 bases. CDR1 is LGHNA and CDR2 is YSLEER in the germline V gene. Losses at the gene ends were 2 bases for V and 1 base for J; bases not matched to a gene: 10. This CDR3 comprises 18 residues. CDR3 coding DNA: TGCGCCAGCAGCCAAAGCCGTTCCCAGCGGGGGGGCACAGATACGCAGTATTTT. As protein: CASSQSRSQRGGTDTQYF.

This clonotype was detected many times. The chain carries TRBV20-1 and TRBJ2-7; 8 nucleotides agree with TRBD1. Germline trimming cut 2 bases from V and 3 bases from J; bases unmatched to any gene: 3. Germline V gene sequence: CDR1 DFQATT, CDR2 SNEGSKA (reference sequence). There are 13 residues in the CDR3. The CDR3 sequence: CSARHTGGYEQYF. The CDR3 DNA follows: TGCAGTGCTAGACATACAGGGGGCTACGAGCAGTACTTC.

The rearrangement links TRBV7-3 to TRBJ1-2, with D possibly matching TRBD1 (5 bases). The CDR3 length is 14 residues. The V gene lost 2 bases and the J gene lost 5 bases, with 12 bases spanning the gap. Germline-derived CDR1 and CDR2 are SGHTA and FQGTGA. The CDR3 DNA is TGTGCCAGCAGCTTAGACGGGGGATCTTATGGCTACACCTTC. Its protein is CASSLDGGSYGYTF.

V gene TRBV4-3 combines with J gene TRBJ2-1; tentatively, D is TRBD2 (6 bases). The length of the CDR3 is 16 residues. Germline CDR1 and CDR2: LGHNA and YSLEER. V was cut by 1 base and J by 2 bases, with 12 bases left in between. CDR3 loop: CASSQGAGLAYNEQFF. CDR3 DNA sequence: TGCGCCAGCAGCCAAGGGGCGGGGTTAGCCTACAATGAGCAGTTCTTC.

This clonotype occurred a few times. The CDR3 nucleotides read TGTGCCAGCAGTTCGACAGGTCCTATGAACACTGAAGCTTTCTTT. This codes for CASSSTGPMNTEAFF. The chain has TRBV6-5 and TRBJ1-1, with D perhaps matching TRBD1 (6 bases). This CDR3 is 15 amino acids long. The V end was cut by 4 bases, the J end by 0 bases, with 12 bases between. From germline, CDR1 is MNHEY and CDR2 SVGAGI.

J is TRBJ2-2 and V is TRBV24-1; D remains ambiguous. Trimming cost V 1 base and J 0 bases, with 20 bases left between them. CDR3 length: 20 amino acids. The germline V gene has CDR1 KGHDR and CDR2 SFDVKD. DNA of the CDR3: TGTGCCACCAGTGATTTTAGGCAGTCGGCACCCCCCCCGAACACCGGGGAGCTGTTTTTT. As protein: CATSDFRQSAPPPNTGELFF.

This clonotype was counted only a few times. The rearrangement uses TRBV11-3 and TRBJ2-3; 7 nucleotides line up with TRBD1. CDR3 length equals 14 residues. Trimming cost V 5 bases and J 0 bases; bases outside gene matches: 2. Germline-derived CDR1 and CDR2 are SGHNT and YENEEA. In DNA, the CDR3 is TGTGCCAGCAGCCACAGGGGTAGCACAGATACGCAGTATTTT. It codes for CASSHRGSTDTQYF.

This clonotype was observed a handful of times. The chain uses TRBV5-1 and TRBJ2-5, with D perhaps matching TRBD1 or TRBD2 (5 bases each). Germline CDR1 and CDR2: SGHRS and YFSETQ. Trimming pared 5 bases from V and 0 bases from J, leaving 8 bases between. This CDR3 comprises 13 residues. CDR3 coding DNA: TGCGCCAGCAGACGGGACGACCAAGAGACCCAGTACTTC. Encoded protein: CASRRDDQETQYF.

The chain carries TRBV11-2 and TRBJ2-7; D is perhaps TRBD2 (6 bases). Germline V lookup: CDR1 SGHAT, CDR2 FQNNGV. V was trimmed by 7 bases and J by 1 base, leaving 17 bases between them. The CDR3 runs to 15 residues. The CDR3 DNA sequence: TGTGCCAGCACCCGGAGGGCCCCGACGTCCTACGAGCAGTACTTC. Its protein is CASTRRAPTSYEQYF. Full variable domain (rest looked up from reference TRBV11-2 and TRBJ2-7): EAGVAQSPRYKIIEKRQSVAFWCNPISGHATLYWYQQILGQGPKLLIQFQNNGVVDDSQLPKDRFSAERLKGVDSTLKIQPAKLEDSAVYLCASTRRAPTSYEQYFGPGTRLTVT.

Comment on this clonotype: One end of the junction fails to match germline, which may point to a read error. The CDR3 DNA is TGTGCCAGCTCGCCACAGTATAGCAATCAGCCCCAGCATTTT. Translated, it gives CASSPQYSNQPQHF. The chain recombines TRBV18 with TRBJ1-5; D gene unclear. The CDR3 has 14 residues. The germline V gene has CDR1 KGHSH and CDR2 LQKENI.

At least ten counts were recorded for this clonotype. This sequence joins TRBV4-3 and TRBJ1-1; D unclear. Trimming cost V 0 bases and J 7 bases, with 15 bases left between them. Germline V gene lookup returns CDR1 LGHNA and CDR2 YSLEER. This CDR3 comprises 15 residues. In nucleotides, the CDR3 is TGCGCCAGCAGCCAAGATATTTCTGGGAGCAGTGAAGCTTTCTTT. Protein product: CASSQDISGSSEAFF.

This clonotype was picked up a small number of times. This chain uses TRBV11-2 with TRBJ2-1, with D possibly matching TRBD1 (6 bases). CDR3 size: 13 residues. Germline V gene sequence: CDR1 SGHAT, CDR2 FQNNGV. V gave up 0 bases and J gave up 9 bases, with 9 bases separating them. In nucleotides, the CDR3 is TGTGCCAGCAGCTTAGAAAGGGGGACTGAGCAGTTCTTC. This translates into CASSLERGTEQFF. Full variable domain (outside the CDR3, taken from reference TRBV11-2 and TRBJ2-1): EAGVAQSPRYKIIEKRQSVAFWCNPISGHATLYWYQQILGQGPKLLIQFQNNGVVDDSQLPKDRFSAERLKGVDSTLKIQPAKLEDSAVYLCASSLERGTEQFFGPGTRLTVL.

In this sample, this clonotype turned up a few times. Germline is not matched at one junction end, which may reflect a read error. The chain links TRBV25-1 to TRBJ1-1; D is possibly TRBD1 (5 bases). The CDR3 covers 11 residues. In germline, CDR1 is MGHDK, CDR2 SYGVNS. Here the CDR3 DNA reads TGTGCCAGCAGTGAATCCGGGGCCTACACTTTT. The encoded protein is CASSESGAYTF.

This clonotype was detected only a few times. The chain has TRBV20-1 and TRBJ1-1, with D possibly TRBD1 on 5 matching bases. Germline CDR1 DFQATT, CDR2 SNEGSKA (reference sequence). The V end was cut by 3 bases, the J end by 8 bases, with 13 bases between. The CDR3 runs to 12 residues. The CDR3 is CSARPTGPEAFF. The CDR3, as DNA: TGCAGTGCTAGGCCTACAGGCCCCGAAGCTTTCTTT.

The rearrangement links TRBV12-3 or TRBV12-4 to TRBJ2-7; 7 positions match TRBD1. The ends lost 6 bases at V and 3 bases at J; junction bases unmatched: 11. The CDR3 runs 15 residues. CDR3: CASRSGTVRNYEQYF. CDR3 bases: TGTGCCAGCAGATCCGGGACAGTCCGTAACTACGAGCAGTACTTC.

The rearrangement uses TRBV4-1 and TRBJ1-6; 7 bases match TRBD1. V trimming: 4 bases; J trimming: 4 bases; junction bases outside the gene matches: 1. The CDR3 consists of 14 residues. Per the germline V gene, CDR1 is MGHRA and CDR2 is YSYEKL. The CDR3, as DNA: TGCGCCAGCAGCCCGGACAGGTATAATTCACCCCTCCACTTT. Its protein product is CASSPDRYNSPLHF.

The CDR3, as DNA: TGTGCCATCAGTGACGCGGGCAAAAACATTCAGTACTTC. This sequence encodes CAISDAGKNIQYF. This chain connects TRBV10-3 to TRBJ2-4, with a possible D match to TRBD2 (5 bases). Germline lookup yields CDR1 ENHRY and CDR2 SYGVKD. The CDR3 is made up of 13 amino acids. V was pared by 3 bases and J by 3 bases, with 6 bases between.

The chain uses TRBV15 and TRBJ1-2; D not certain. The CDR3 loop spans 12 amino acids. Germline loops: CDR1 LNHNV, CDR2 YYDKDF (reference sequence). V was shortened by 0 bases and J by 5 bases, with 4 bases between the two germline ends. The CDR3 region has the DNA TGTGCCACCAGCAGAGACGAGTATGGCTACACCTTC. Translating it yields CATSRDEYGYTF.

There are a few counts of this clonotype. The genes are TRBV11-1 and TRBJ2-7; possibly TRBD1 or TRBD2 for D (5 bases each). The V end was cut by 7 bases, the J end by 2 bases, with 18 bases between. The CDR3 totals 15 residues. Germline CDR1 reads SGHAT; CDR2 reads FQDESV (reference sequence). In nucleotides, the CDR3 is TGTGCCAGCAACTCATCCGGGACCGAAACCTACGAGCAGTACGTC. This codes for CASNSSGTETYEQYV.

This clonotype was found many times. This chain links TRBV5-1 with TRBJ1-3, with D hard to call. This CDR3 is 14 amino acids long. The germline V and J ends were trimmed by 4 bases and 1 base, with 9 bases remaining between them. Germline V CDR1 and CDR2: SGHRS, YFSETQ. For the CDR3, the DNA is TGCGCCAGCAGCCCGTATTCGTCTGGAAACACCATATATTTT. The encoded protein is CASSPYSSGNTIYF.

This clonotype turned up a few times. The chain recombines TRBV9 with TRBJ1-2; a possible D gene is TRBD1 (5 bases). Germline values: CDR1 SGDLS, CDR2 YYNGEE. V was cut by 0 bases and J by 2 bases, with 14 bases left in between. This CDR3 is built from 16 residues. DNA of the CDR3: TGTGCCAGCAGCGTAGCAAGGGACGATCCCAACTATGGCTACACCTTC. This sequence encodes CASSVARDDPNYGYTF.

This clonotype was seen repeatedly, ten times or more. The CDR3 sequence: CASSFESGSTEAFF. CDR3 nucleotides: TGTGCCAGCAGCTTTGAGTCGGGATCCACTGAAGCTTTCTTT. This chain links TRBV7-9 with TRBJ1-1; no clear D. Trimming took 3 bases from V and 4 from J, leaving 12 bases between them. Germline CDR1 is SEHNR and CDR2 is FQNEAQ (reference sequence). The length of the CDR3 is 14 residues.